A single count supports the clone carrying this T cell receptor beta chain. Its antigen is undetermined. This specimen comes from a study of shared clonotypes between healthy human individuals. Trimming removed 0 bases from V and 3 bases from J, with 30 bases in between. Germline values: CDR1 LGHNA, CDR2 YNFKEQ. The CDR3 length is 21 residues. Findings of the study overall: Clonotype sharing among donors, it was expected, would be affected by sequencing depth.

Sequencing used immunoSEQ multiplex PCR; TCRdb keeps in-frame clones, though not all of them. The repertoire holds fewer than 2.5 million clones, with over 85% as singletons. The TCR originated in a man between 18 and 29 years old in good health. Some clones in this sample may be carry-over from other donors' samples. This chain connects TRBV4-2 to TRBJ2-7, with no clear D. The sequenced sample was naive CD4+ T cells from PBMCs. Subset meaning: CD45RA+ positively selected. The CDR3 sequence is CASSQEIPRAAGPYPLYEQYF. DNA of the CDR3: TGTGCCAGCAGCCAAGAAATTCCGCGCGCCGCCGGGCCCTACCCACTCTACGAGCAGTACTTC.